This T cell receptor (beta chain) was captured by sequencing in a study of human T cells and chemical hapten exposure. In the study overall: Doses of diphenylcyclopropenone went to the patients' scalps weekly throughout the approximately 25-week study.

The time point was: patch test 2, 6 weeks after DPC sensitization. Treatment described: therapeutic diphenylcyclopropenone sensitization with weekly scalp DPC. Those who donated were patients with alopecia, 18 to 70 years of age, and suitable for DPC. Trimming cost V 6 bases and J 2 bases; bases outside gene matches: 9. The CDR3 consists of 15 residues. Germline assignment: CDR1 MNHEY and CDR2 SVGAGI. A single record per CDR3 protein comes from TCRdb applying MiXCR to the RACE reads. The table shows about 84,000 distinct CDR3 sequences, with about 9.4% occurring only once. The specimen was whole blood, collected in connection with sensitization to the hapten diphenylcyclopropenone (DPC). This chain joins TRBV6-5 and TRBJ2-5, with 7 nucleotides matching TRBD1. The source is a woman aged 45-59 years with alopecia areata. Some clones in this sample may be carry-over from other donors' samples. This CDR3 reads CASSPQGVGQETQYF. The CDR3 bases are TGTGCCAGCAGCCCCCAGGGGGTTGGGCAAGAGACCCAGTACTTC.